This is a list of T cell receptor beta chains from one sample in a study of human T cells and chemical hapten exposure. TCRdb passed the 5' RACE reads through MiXCR, listing each CDR3 protein once. The table has about 140,000 distinct CDR3 sequences, about 4.3% seen once. These TCRs come from a female donor in good health. CDR3s include the opening cysteine and the closing phenylalanine or tryptophan. D genes are given only for firm matches. Clone sizes are given selectively: once, few, many, or a class where the clone is expanded.

>TRBJ2-7|TRBV5-1|-|few
CASSLAEVSEQYF
TGCGCCAGCAGCTTGGCCGAAGTAAGCGAGCAGTACTTC
>TRBJ2-3|TRBV7-2|TRBD2|many
CASIPQAGGPHTQYF
TGTGCCAGCATCCCCCAAGCGGGGGGGCCTCATACGCAGTATTTT
>TRBJ1-5|TRBV12-3/TRBV12-4|-|many
CASSEGNQPQHF
TGTGCCAGCAGTGAGGGAAATCAGCCCCAGCATTTT
>TRBJ1-1|TRBV6-6|-|many
CASSTGMNTEAFF
TGTGCCAGCAGTACAGGAATGAACACTGAAGCTTTCTTT
>TRBJ2-3|TRBV20-1|-|few
CSAPRWEVSSGTQYF
TGCAGTGCTCCGCGCTGGGAGGTTAGTTCAGGGACGCAGTATTTT
>TRBJ2-3|TRBV7-2|-|many
CASSLVTGSTDTQYF
TGTGCCAGCAGCTTAGTGACGGGGAGCACAGATACGCAGTATTTT
>TRBJ1-6|TRBV4-3|-|many
CASSQEDNASPLHF
TGCGCCAGCAGCCAAGAGGACAACGCTTCACCCCTCCACTTT
>TRBJ2-7|TRBV27|TRBD1|many
CASLSSRGRIYEQYF
TGTGCCAGCCTGTCTTCAAGGGGGCGAATCTACGAGCAGTACTTC
>TRBJ1-5|TRBV23-1|-|many
CASSQFWPRLRGQPQHF
TGCGCCAGCAGTCAATTCTGGCCAAGGTTGAGGGGCCAGCCCCAGCATTTT
>TRBJ2-3|TRBV7-9|TRBD2|many
CASSPSGGARDTQYF
TGTGCCAGCAGCCCTAGCGGGGGGGCTAGGGATACGCAGTATTTT
>TRBJ2-1|TRBV28|-|many
CATAMAYHSYNEQFF
TGTGCCACGGCGATGGCTTACCACTCCTACAATGAGCAGTTCTTC
>TRBJ2-3|TRBV7-2|-|many
CASSLAQATDTQYF
TGTGCCAGCAGCTTAGCTCAGGCTACAGATACGCAGTATTTT
>TRBJ1-3|TRBV3-1|-|many
CASSQDRPGVAGNTIYF
TGTGCCAGCAGCCAAGATCGGCCGGGAGTGGCGGGAAACACCATATATTTT
>TRBJ2-4|TRBV12-3/TRBV12-4|TRBD1|many
CASSPHPDRRIKNIQYF
TGTGCCAGCAGTCCCCACCCGGACAGGAGAATTAAAAACATTCAGTACTTC
>TRBJ1-5|TRBV3-1|-|many
CASRPPHSGNNQPQHF
TGTGCCAGCAGACCCCCTCATTCGGGGAACAATCAGCCCCAGCATTTT
>TRBJ2-6|TRBV7-6|-|many
CASSAWVAASGANVLTF
TGTGCCAGCAGCGCCTGGGTCGCGGCTAGTGGGGCCAACGTCCTGACTTTC
>TRBJ1-5|TRBV25-1|-|many
CASSSWEGNQPQHF
TGTGCCAGCAGCTCTTGGGAGGGTAATCAGCCCCAGCATTTT
>TRBJ1-1|TRBV25-1|-|many
CASTEGVLNTEAFF
TGTGCCAGCACCGAAGGAGTTTTGAACACTGAAGCTTTCTTT
>TRBJ1-2|TRBV6-6|-|many
CASSYSPGYGYTF
TGTGCCAGCAGTTACTCCCCAGGCTATGGCTACACCTTC
>TRBJ1-2|TRBV7-9|-|-
CASSCEGYGYTF
TGTGCCAGCAGCTGTGAGGGGTACGGCTACACCTTC